This T cell receptor beta chain was captured in a study of blood T cell repertoires in COVID-19. Across the study: Samples of COVID-19 (acute and convalescent) were obtained from the United States, Italy and Spain. The cDNA or gDNA used as material had been derived from T cells, B-cell-depleted T cells, or PBMCs.

Sequenced by immunoSEQ multiplex PCR; TCRdb stores in-frame clones only, minus some. The repertoire has approximately 260,000 clones, approximately 79% of them found once; the top ten carry 4.5% to 6%. This receptor was identified in a woman older than 75 with active or convalescent COVID-19. Sequencing was done on a sample of peripheral blood.

The CDR3 DNA sequence: TGTGCCAGCAGCAGGGTTAACTATGGCTACACCTTC. As protein: CASSRVNYGYTF. The chain uses TRBV2 and TRBJ1-2, with a possible D match to TRBD1 (5 bases). V was trimmed by 6 bases and J by 1 base, leaving 6 bases between them. The CDR3 has 12 residues. Looked up from germline, CDR1 is SNHLY and CDR2 is FYNNEI.